The 26 T cell receptor beta chains below were found in one sample sequenced in a study of blood T cell repertoires in COVID-19. Clones were read by immunoSEQ multiplex PCR, and TCRdb kept only the in-frame ones, dropping some. Altogether under 250,000 clones are present, 75% to 85% being singletons, with the ten largest covering around 5.9%. The sample comprised peripheral blood. Source of these receptors: a human donor in a cohort sampled during active COVID-19.

V is TRBV19 and J is TRBJ2-5; TRBD1 matches 9 bases. Germline CDR1 LNHDA, CDR2 SQIVND (reference sequence). The junction had 15 bases not matched to a gene; V was cut back by 5 bases and J by 5 bases. This CDR3 comprises 17 residues. This CDR3 reads CASSLRQGGISTETQYF. CDR3 in DNA: TGTGCCAGTAGTCTCCGACAGGGGGGAATTTCTACCGAGACCCAGTACTTC.

V usage is TRBV7-2 and J usage is TRBJ1-2; TRBD1 matches 8 bases. The CDR3 is 15 amino acids. Germline-derived CDR1 and CDR2 are SGHTA and FQGNSA. Unmatched junction bases numbered 9, after V lost 2 bases and J lost 7 bases. The CDR3 region has the DNA TGTGCCAGCAGCTTATCTTACGCAGGGGGCTTTGGCTACACCTTC. It specifies CASSLSYAGGFGYTF. The entire variable domain, with the rest obtained from reference TRBV7-2 and TRBJ1-2, is as follows: GAGVSQSPSNKVTEKGKDVELRCDPISGHTALYWYRQSLGQGLEFLIYFQGNSAPDKSGLPSDRFSAERTGGSVSTLTIQRTQQEDSAVYLCASSLSYAGGFGYTFGSGTRLTVV.

This sequence joins TRBV4-1 and TRBJ2-7; 10 nucleotides align to TRBD1. After removal of 8 bases from V and 0 bases from J, the junction contained 1 base not matched to a gene. This CDR3 spans 13 amino acids. Germline values: CDR1 MGHRA, CDR2 YSYEKL. CDR3 residues: CASRDRGSYEQYF. The CDR3 DNA reads TGCGCCAGCCGGGACAGGGGCTCCTACGAGCAGTACTTC.

The table lists this clone with a count of one. V is TRBV7-2 and J is TRBJ2-7, with TRBD1 as a possible D gene (8 bases). Germline V gives CDR1 SGHTA, CDR2 FQGNSA. The CDR3 has 17 amino acids. The germline V and J ends were trimmed by 2 bases and 0 bases, with 17 bases remaining between them. CDR3 nucleotide sequence: TGTGCCAGCAGCTTATACAGGGGGGGCGAAAGCTCCTACGAGCAGTACTTC. Residues: CASSLYRGGESSYEQYF.

The chain joins TRBV5-1 to TRBJ1-2; 10 nucleotides line up with TRBD1. The V segment lost 3 bases and the J segment 8 bases; nucleotides outside the gene matches: 10. Germline CDR1 SGHRS, CDR2 YFSETQ. CDR3 size: 15 residues. The CDR3: CASSSSGQGMEGYTF. For the CDR3, the DNA is TGCGCCAGCAGCTCGTCGGGACAGGGGATGGAAGGCTACACCTTC.

This chain joins TRBV11-2 and TRBJ2-1; 7 bases align to TRBD1. Trimming at V came to 2 bases and at J to 6 bases, leaving 7 bases not matched to a gene. The CDR3 has 15 amino acids. Germline lookup yields CDR1 SGHAT and CDR2 FQNNGV. The CDR3 here is CASSLLRTGSNEQFF. CDR3 nucleotide sequence: TGTGCCAGCAGCTTATTGAGGACAGGCTCCAATGAGCAGTTCTTC.

The genes are TRBV7-6 and TRBJ2-1; D remains ambiguous. CDR1 SGHVS and CDR2 FNYEAQ come from the germline V gene. The CDR3 is 15 amino acids. Trimming left V 2 bases short and J 1 base short, with 9 bases between. The DNA of the CDR3 is TGTGCCAGCAGCTTACCGGAGTGGTCCTACAATGAGCAGTTCTTC. This sequence encodes CASSLPEWSYNEQFF.

The V and J genes are TRBV6-2 or TRBV6-3 and TRBJ2-4; D is unclear. The CDR3 sequence is 14 residues long. V shed 5 bases and J shed 0 bases, with 8 bases lying between them. Germline V lookup: CDR1 MNHEY, CDR2 SVGEGT. The CDR3: CASSRTVAKNIQYF. DNA for the CDR3: TGTGCCAGCAGTCGAACAGTAGCCAAAAACATTCAGTACTTC.

There are a few counts of this clone. The chain links TRBV11-3 to TRBJ2-2; TRBD2 agrees at 10 bases. The CDR3 totals 20 residues. J lost 0 bases, V lost 0 bases, and 10 bases had no gene match. Germline V CDR1 and CDR2: SGHNT, YENEEA. The CDR3 protein is CASSLEVRLAGDANTGELFF. DNA for the CDR3: TGTGCCAGCAGCTTAGAGGTTCGGCTAGCGGGGGACGCGAACACCGGGGAGCTGTTTTTT.

The genes are TRBV19 and TRBJ2-3; TRBD1 matches 8 bases. The ends lost 5 bases at V and 3 bases at J; junction bases unmatched: 7. This CDR3 is built from 15 residues. The germline V gene encodes CDR1 LNHDA and CDR2 SQIVND (reference sequence). CDR3 loop: CASSFDRGRTDTQYF. The CDR3 region has the DNA TGTGCCAGTAGTTTCGACAGGGGTAGGACAGATACGCAGTATTTT.

V gene TRBV5-1 combines with J gene TRBJ2-5, with 8 bases aligning to TRBD2. J gave up 3 bases and V 0 bases, and 7 bases lay outside the gene matches. CDR1 is SGHRS, CDR2 YFSETQ, per germline. This CDR3 contains 16 residues. As DNA, the CDR3 is TGCGCCAGCAGCTTGGAGGCGGCGGGAGGTGAAGAGACCCAGTACTTC. This codes for CASSLEAAGGEETQYF.

This CDR3 is CASSPIPQGANYGYTF. Here the CDR3 DNA reads TGTGCCAGCAGCCCAATACCGCAGGGGGCGAACTATGGCTACACCTTC. V gene TRBV7-9 combines with J gene TRBJ1-2; 8 nucleotides align to TRBD1. V lost 5 bases to trimming and J lost 2 bases; unmatched junction nucleotides: 10. CDR1 is SEHNR, CDR2 FQNEAQ, per germline (reference sequence). The CDR3 runs to 16 residues.

CDR3 region: CASSSPPGARAFF. CDR3 DNA: TGTGCCAGCAGTTCCCCCCCGGGAGCGCGGGCTTTCTTT. V usage is TRBV28 and J usage is TRBJ1-1; no reliable D call. CDR1 and CDR2 (germline): MDHEN, SYDVKM. CDR3 size: 13 residues. The V gene lost 4 bases and the J gene lost 11 bases, with 17 bases spanning the gap.

The gene calls are TRBV9 and TRBJ2-2; D is possibly TRBD2 (6 bases). This CDR3 comprises 13 residues. With 4 bases removed from V and 6 bases from J, the gap between germline ends came to 10 bases. Germline values: CDR1 SGDLS, CDR2 YYNGEE. CDR3 in DNA: TGTGCCAGCAGCCAATCGGGGGCCGGGGAGCTGTTTTTT. Translating gives CASSQSGAGELFF.

The V call is TRBV13, the J call TRBJ2-1; 13 nucleotides align to TRBD2. The CDR3 sequence is 15 residues long. CDR1 and CDR2 (germline): PRHDT, FYEKMQ (reference sequence). J was trimmed by 5 bases and V by 4 bases; bases with no gene match: 2. The CDR3 DNA sequence: TGTGCCAGCAGCTCCGGGACTAGCGGGGACAATGAGCAGTTCTTC. It translates to CASSSGTSGDNEQFF.

This clone came up a few times. The rearrangement uses TRBV4-2 and TRBJ2-1; a possible D gene is TRBD2 (6 bases). Germline CDR1 is LGHNA and CDR2 is YNFKEQ. The V end was cut by 5 bases, the J end by 0 bases, with 17 bases between. The CDR3 is 17 amino acids. CDR3 loop: CASSRPFSGGSYNEQFF. The CDR3 DNA reads TGTGCCAGCAGCAGACCCTTTAGCGGAGGCTCCTACAATGAGCAGTTCTTC.

The chain recombines TRBV5-1 with TRBJ1-1; D gene ambiguous. CDR1 is SGHRS, CDR2 YFSETQ, per germline. The CDR3 runs 12 residues. V was shortened by 7 bases and J by 2 bases, with 9 bases between the two germline ends. The CDR3 loop is CASQNRNTEAFF. CDR3 DNA sequence: TGCGCCAGCCAGAACAGAAACACTGAAGCTTTCTTT.

This clone has more than one count but fewer than ten. The CDR3 spells CASSPRGLLETQYF. The CDR3 DNA is TGCGCCAGCTCTCCTAGGGGACTTCTAGAGACCCAGTACTTC. V gene TRBV4-1 combines with J gene TRBJ2-5; possibly TRBD2 for D (6 bases). With 8 bases removed from V and 4 bases from J, the gap between germline ends came to 17 bases. Looked up from germline, CDR1 is MGHRA and CDR2 is YSYEKL. The CDR3 loop spans 14 amino acids.

The chain is built from TRBV15 and TRBJ1-1; TRBD1 agrees at 8 bases. CDR3 size: 16 residues. V lost 5 bases and J lost 2; bases outside the gene matches: 10. Germline CDR1 is LNHNV and CDR2 is YYDKDF (reference sequence). CDR3 loop: CATSPRIGQGNTEAFF. The CDR3 DNA sequence: TGTGCCACCAGCCCACGAATAGGACAGGGCAACACTGAAGCTTTCTTT.

The chain recombines TRBV19 with TRBJ2-1, with 10 bases aligning to TRBD2. Germline V CDR1 and CDR2: LNHDA, SQIVND (reference sequence). There are 14 residues in the CDR3. The V and J ends lost 6 bases and 8 bases, in that order; junction bases with no gene match: 7. CDR3 protein: CASRSSGSSDEQFF. CDR3 in DNA: TGTGCCAGTAGATCTAGCGGGAGTAGCGATGAGCAGTTCTTC.

The chain combines TRBV10-3 with TRBJ1-5, with D maybe TRBD1 (5 bases). With 2 bases removed from V and 0 bases from J, the gap between germline ends came to 8 bases. Germline V CDR1 and CDR2: ENHRY, SYGVKD. The CDR3 covers 15 residues. The CDR3, as DNA: TGTGCCATCAGTGAGACAGGCCATAGCAATCAGCCCCAGCATTTT. This sequence encodes CAISETGHSNQPQHF.

Turning to this clone: One end of the junction is discordant with germline, which a read error may explain. The chain links TRBV10-3 to TRBJ1-1; 8 nucleotides agree with TRBD1. The CDR3 has 13 residues. Germline CDR1 is ENHRY and CDR2 is SYGVKD. The CDR3 here is CAFRGLGNTEAFF. Here the CDR3 DNA reads TGTGCCTTCAGGGGGCTAGGGAACACTGAAGCTTTCTTT.

This clone was seen once. V usage is TRBV15 and J usage is TRBJ2-1; 14 positions agree with TRBD2. The ends lost 3 bases at V and 5 bases at J; junction bases unmatched: 9. The germline gives CDR1 LNHNV, CDR2 YYDKDF (reference sequence). This CDR3 is 18 amino acids long. In nucleotides, the CDR3 is TGTGCCACCAGCAGCGGCGGGACTAGCGGGGGCCGGCACAATGAGCAGTTCTTC. It yields the protein CATSSGGTSGGRHNEQFF.

This chain links TRBV19 with TRBJ2-2; TRBD1 agrees at 10 bases. V lost 9 bases to trimming and J lost 4 bases; unmatched junction nucleotides: 5. CDR3 length: 14 amino acids. Germline lookup yields CDR1 LNHDA and CDR2 SQIVND (reference sequence). As DNA, the CDR3 is TGTGCCAGCCGACAGGGGGCGGGCACCGGGGAGCTGTTTTTT. Encoded protein: CASRQGAGTGELFF.

V usage is TRBV10-1 and J usage is TRBJ2-1; tentative D call: TRBD2 (6 bases). The CDR3 totals 13 residues. The V gene lost 8 bases and the J gene lost 6 bases, with 14 bases spanning the gap. Germline lookup yields CDR1 WNHNN and CDR2 SYGVQD (reference sequence). CDR3 DNA: TGCGCCAGCGGGGGGAGTATCGGCAATGAGCAGTTCTTC. Translating it yields CASGGSIGNEQFF.

The J gene is TRBJ2-5, the V gene TRBV5-1, with D tentatively TRBD1 (6 bases). This CDR3 comprises 13 residues. Germline V lookup: CDR1 SGHRS, CDR2 YFSETQ. V was pared by 5 bases and J by 1 base, with 9 bases between. The CDR3 DNA follows: TGCGCCAGCAGGGTAGGGGGCCAAGAGACCCAGTACTTC. Translating gives CASRVGGQETQYF. Combining the CDR3 with reference TRBV5-1 and TRBJ2-5 gives the whole variable domain KAGVTQTPRYLIKTRGQQVTLSCSPISGHRSVSWYQQTPGQGLQFLFEYFSETQRNKGNFPGRFSGRQFSNSRSEMNVSTLELGDSALYLCASRVGGQETQYFGPGTRLLVL.